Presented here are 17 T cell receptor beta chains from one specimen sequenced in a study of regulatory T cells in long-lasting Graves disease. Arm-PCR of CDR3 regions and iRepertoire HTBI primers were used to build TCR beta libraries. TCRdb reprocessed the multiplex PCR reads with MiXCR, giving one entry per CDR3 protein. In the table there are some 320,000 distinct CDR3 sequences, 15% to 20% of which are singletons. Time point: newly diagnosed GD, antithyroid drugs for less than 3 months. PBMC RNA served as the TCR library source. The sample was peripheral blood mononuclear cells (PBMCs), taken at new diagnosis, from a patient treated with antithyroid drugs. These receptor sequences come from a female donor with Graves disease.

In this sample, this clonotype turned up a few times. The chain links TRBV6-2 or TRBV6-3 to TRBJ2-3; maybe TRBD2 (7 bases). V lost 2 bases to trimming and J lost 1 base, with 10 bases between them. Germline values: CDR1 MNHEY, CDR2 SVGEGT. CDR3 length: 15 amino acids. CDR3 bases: TGTGCCAGCAGTTACAGGGAGGGGGGCACAGATACGCAGTATTTT. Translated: CASSYREGGTDTQYF.

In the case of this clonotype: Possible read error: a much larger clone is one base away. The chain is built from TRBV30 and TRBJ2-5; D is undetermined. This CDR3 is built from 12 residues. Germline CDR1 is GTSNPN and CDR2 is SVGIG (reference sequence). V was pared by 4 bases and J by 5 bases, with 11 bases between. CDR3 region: CAWKHVGETQYF. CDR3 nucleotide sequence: TGTGCCTGGAAGCACGTCGGGGAGACCCAGTACTTC.

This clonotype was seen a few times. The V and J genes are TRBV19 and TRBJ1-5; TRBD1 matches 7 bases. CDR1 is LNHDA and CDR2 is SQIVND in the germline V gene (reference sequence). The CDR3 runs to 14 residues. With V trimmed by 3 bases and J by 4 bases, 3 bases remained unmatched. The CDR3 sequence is CASSIRTGNQPQHF. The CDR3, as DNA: TGTGCCAGTAGTATCAGGACAGGAAATCAGCCCCAGCATTTT.

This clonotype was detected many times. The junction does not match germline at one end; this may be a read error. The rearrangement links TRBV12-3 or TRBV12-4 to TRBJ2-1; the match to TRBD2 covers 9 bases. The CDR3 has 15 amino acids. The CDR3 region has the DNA TGTGCCAGCAGCTTAGCGGGAGAAGCCTACAATGAGCAGTTCTTC. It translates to CASSLAGEAYNEQFF.

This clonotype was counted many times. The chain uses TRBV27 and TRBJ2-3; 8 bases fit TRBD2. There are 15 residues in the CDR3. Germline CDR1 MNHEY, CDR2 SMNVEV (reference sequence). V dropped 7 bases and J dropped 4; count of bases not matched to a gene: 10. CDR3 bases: TGTGCCAGCACCGCCCGCGGGAGGTCCCCAGATACGCAGTATTTT. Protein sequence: CASTARGRSPDTQYF.

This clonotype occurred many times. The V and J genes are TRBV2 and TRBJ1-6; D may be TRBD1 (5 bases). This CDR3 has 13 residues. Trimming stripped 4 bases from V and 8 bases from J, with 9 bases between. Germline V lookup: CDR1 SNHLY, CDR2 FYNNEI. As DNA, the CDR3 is TGTGCCAGCAGTGGGGCCAGGGATTCACCCCTCCACTTT. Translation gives CASSGARDSPLHF. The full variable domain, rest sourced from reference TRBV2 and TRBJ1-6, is EPEVTQTPSHQVTQMGQEVILRCVPISNHLYFYWYRQILGQKVEFLVSFYNNEISEKSEIFDDQFSVERPDGSNFTLKIRSTKLEDSAMYFCASSGARDSPLHFGNGTRLTVT.

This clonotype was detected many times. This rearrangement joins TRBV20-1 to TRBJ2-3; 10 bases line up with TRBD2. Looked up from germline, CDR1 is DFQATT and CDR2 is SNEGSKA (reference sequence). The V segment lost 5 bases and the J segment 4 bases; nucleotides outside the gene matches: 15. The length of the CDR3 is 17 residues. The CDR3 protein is CSALGLADGRVADTQYF. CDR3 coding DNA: TGCAGTGCTCTAGGACTAGCGGATGGACGTGTCGCAGATACGCAGTATTTT.

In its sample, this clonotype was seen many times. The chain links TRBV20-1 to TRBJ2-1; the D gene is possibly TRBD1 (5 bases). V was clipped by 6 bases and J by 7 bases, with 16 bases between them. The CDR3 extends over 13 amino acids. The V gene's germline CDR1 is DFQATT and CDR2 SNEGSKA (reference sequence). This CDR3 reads CSASSLRGNEQFF. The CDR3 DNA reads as TGCAGTGCGTCGTCCCTTAGGGGAAATGAGCAGTTCTTC.

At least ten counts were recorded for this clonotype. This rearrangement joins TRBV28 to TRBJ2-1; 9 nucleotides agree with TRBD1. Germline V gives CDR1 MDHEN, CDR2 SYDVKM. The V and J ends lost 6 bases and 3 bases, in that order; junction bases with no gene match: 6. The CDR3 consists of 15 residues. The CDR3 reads CASREDRGLYNEQFF. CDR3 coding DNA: TGTGCCAGCAGAGAGGACAGGGGCCTCTACAATGAGCAGTTCTTC.

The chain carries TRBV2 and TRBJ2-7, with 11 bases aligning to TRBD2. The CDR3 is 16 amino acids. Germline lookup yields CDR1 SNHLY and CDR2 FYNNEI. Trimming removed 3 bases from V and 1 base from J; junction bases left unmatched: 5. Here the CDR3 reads CASSDSGLADSYEQYF. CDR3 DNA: TGTGCCAGCAGTGACTCGGGACTAGCGGATTCCTACGAGCAGTACTTC. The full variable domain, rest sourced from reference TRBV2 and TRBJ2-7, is EPEVTQTPSHQVTQMGQEVILRCVPISNHLYFYWYRQILGQKVEFLVSFYNNEISEKSEIFDDQFSVERPDGSNFTLKIRSTKLEDSAMYFCASSDSGLADSYEQYFGPGTRLTVT.

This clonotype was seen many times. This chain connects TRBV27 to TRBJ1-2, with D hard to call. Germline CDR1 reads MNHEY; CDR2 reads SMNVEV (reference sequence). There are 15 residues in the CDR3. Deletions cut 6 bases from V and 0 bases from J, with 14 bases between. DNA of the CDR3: TGTGCCAGCAGCTACCTTGGTGGGGCTAACTATGGCTACACCTTC. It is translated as CASSYLGGANYGYTF.

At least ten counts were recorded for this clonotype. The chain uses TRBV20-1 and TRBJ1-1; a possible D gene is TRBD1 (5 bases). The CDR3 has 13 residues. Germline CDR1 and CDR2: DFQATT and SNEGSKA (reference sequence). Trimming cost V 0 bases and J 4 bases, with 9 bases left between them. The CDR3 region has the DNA TGCAGTGCTAGAGACCCCGGGGGCACTGAAGCTTTCTTT. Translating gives CSARDPGGTEAFF.

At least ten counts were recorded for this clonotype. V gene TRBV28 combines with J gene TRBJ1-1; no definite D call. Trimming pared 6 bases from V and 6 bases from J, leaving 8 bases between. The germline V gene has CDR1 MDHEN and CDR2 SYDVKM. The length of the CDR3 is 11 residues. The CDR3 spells CASRGRPEAFF. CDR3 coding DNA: TGTGCCAGCAGGGGCCGGCCTGAAGCTTTCTTT. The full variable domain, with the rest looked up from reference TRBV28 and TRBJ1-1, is DVKVTQSSRYLVKRTGEKVFLECVQDMDHENMFWYRQDPGLGLRLIYFSYDVKMKEKGDIPEGYSVSREKKERFSLILESASTNQTSMYLCASRGRPEAFFGQGTRLTVV.

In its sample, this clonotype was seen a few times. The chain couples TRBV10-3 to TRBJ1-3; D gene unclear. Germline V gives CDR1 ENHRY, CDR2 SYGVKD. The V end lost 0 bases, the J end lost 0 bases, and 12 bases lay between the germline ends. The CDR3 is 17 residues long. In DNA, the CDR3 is TGTGCCATCAGTGAGTCGAATAGCCGTCTCTCTGGAAACACCATATATTTT. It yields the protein CAISESNSRLSGNTIYF.

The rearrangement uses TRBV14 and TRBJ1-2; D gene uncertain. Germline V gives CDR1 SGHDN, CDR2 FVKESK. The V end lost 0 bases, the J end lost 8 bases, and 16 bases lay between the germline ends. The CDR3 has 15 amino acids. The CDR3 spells CASSQDVIPGRGYTF. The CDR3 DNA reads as TGTGCCAGCAGCCAAGATGTGATCCCCGGAAGAGGCTACACCTTC. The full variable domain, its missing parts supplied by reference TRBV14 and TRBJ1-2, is EAGVTQFPSHSVIEKGQTVTLRCDPISGHDNLYWYRRVMGKEIKFLLHFVKESKQDESGMPNNRFLAERTGGTYSTLKVQPAELEDSGVYFCASSQDVIPGRGYTFGSGTRLTVV.

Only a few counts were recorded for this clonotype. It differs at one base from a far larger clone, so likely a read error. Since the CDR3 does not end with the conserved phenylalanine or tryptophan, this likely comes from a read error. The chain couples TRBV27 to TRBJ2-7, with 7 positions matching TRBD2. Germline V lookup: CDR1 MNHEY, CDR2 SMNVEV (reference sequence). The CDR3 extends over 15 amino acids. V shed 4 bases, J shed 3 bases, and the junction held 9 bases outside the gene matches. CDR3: CASSYGGGSDYEQYL. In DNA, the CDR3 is TGTGCCAGCAGTTACGGAGGCGGGAGCGACTACGAGCAGTACCTC.

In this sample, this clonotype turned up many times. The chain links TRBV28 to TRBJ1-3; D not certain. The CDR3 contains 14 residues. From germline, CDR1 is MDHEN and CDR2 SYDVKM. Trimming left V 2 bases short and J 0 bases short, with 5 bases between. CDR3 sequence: CASSLVHSGNTIYF. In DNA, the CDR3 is TGTGCCAGCAGTTTAGTACACTCTGGAAACACCATATATTTT.